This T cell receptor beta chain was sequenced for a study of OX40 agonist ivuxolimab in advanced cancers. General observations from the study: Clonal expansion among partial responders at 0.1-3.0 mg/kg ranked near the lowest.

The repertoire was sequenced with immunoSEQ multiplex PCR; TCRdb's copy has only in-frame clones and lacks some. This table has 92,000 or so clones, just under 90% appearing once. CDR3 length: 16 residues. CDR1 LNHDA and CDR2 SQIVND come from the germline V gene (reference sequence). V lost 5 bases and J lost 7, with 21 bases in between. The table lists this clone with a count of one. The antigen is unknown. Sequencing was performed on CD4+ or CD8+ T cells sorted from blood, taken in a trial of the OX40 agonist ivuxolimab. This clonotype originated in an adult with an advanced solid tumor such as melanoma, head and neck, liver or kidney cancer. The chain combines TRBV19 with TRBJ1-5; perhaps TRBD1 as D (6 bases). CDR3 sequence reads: CASSAVGQGLRQPQHF. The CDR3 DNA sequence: TGTGCCAGTAGTGCTGTGGGGCAGGGGCTACGACAGCCCCAGCATTTT. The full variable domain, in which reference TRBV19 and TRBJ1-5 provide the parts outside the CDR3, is DGGITQSPKYLFRKEGQNVTLSCEQNLNHDAMYWYRQDPGQGLRLIYYSQIVNDFQKGDIAEGYSVSREKKESFPLTVTSAQKNPTAFYLCASSAVGQGLRQPQHFGDGTRLSIL.